The clone carrying this T cell receptor beta chain was seen once. This CDR3 comprises 14 residues. Trimming at V came to 5 bases and at J to 1 base, leaving 1 base not matched to a gene. Germline CDR1 and CDR2: SEHNR and FQNEAQ (reference sequence). This specimen comes from a study of shared clonotypes between healthy human individuals. Study-level background: Donor ages ranged 18 to 49 years: a couple of women, three men. Plates per donor: three CD4 naive, three CD4 memory, two CD8 naive, one CD8 memory.

Profiled with immunoSEQ multiplex PCR; TCRdb holds only in-frame clones, not every one. The top ten hold roughly 0.61% of the sample, which has over 850,000 clones, around 82% seen once. The clonotype was recovered from a man younger than 30 in good health. Some clones in this sample may be carry-over from other donors' samples. Sequencing input: memory CD4+ T cells from PBMCs. Noted subset: CD45RA-negative fraction. The chain carries TRBV7-9 and TRBJ2-5; 10 nucleotides align to TRBD1. CDR3 nucleotides: TGTGCCAGCAGCCGGGACAGGGGCCAAGAGACCCAGTACTTC. Translation gives CASSRDRGQETQYF.